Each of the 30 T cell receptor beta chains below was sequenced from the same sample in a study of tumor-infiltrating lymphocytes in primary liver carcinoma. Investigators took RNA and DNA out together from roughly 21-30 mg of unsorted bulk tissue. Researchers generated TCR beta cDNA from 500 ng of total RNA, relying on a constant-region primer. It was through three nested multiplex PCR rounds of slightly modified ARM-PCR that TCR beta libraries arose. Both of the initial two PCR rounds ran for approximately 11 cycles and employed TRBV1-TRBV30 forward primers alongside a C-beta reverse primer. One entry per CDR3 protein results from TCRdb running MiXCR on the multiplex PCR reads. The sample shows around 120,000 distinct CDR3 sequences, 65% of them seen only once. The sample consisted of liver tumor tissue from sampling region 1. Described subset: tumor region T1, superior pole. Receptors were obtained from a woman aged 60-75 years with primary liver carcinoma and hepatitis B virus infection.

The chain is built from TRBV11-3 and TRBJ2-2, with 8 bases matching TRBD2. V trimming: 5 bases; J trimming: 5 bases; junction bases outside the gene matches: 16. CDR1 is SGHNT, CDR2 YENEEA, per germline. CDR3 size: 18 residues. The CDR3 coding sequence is TGTGCCAGCAGCGAGGGACTAGTGGGAGGGCAAAGAACCGGGGAGCTGTTTTTT. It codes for CASSEGLVGGQRTGELFF.

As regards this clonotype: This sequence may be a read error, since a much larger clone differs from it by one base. The CDR3 sequence: CTSSGPGYYGYTF. CDR3 sequence (DNA): TGTACCAGCAGCGGGCCAGGGTACTATGGCTACACCTTC. The chain is built from TRBV6-1 and TRBJ1-2; D possibly corresponds to TRBD1 (5 bases). The CDR3 length is 13 residues. Germline V gives CDR1 MNHNS, CDR2 SASEGT.

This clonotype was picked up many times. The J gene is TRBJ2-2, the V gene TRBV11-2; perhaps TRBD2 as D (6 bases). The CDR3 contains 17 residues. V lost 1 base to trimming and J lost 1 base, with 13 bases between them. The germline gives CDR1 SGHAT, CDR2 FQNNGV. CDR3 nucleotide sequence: TGTGCCAGCAGCTTAGTGGGGGGAGCGAGGAACACCGGGGAGCTGTTTTTT. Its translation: CASSLVGGARNTGELFF.

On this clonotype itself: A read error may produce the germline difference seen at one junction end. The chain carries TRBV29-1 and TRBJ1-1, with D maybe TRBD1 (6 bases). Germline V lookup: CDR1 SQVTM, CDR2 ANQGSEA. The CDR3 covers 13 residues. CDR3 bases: TGCAGCGTTGAATACGACAGGAACGCTGAAGCTATCTTT. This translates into CSVEYDRNAEAIF.

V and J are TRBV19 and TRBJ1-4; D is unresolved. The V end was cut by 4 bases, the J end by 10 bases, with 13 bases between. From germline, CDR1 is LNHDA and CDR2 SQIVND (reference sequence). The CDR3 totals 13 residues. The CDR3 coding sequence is TGTGCCAGTAGTAATGTAGTTAAAGGAAAACTGTTTTTT. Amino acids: CASSNVVKGKLFF.

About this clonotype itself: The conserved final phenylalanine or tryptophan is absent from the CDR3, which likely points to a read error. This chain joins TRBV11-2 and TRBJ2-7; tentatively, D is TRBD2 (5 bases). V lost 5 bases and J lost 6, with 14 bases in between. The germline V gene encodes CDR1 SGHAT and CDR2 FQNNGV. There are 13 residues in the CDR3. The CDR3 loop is CASSLSLASEQYL. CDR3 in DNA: TGTGCCAGCAGCCTATCCCTAGCAAGCGAGCAGTACCTC.

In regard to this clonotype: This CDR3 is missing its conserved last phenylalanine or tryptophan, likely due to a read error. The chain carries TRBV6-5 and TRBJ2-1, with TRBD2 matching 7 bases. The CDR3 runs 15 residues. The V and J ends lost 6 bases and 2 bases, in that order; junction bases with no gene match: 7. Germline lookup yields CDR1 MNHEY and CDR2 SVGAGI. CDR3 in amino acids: CASRRTSEAYNEQFV. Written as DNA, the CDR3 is TGTGCCAGCAGACGGACTAGTGAAGCCTACAATGAGCAGTTCGTC.

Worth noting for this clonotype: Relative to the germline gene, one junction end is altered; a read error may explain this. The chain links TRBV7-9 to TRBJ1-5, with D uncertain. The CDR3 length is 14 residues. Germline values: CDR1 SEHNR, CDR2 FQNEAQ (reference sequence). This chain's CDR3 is CTSSRGDSNQPQHF. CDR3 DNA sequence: TGTACCAGCAGCCGGGGAGATAGCAATCAGCCCCAGCATTTT.

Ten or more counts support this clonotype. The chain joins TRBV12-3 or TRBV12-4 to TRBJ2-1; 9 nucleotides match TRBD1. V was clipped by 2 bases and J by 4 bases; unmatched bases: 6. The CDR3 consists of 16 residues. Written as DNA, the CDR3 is TGTGCCAGCAGTTTACGACAGGGACAGGGATACAATGAGCAGTTCTTC. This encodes CASSLRQGQGYNEQFF.

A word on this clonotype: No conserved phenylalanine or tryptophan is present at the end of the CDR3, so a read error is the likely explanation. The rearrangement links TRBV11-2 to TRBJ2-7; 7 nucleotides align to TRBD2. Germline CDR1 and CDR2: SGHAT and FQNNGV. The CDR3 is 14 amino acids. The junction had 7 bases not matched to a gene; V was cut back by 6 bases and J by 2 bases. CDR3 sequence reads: CASSRLADPYEQYL. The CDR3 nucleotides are TGTGCCAGCAGTCGGCTAGCGGACCCCTACGAGCAGTACCTC.

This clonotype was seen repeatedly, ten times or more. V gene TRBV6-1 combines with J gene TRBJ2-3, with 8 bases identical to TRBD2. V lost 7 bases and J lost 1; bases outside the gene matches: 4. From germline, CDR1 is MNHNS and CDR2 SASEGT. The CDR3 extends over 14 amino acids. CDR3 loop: CASKRETGTDTQYF. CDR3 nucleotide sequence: TGTGCCAGCAAGCGGGAGACCGGCACAGATACGCAGTATTTT.

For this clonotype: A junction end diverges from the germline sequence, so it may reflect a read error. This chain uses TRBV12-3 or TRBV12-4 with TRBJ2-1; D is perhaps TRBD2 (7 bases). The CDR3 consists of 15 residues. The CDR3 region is CGSSRVRGGYKEQFF. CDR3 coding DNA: TGTGGCAGCAGTAGGGTTAGGGGGGGTTACAAAGAGCAGTTCTTC.

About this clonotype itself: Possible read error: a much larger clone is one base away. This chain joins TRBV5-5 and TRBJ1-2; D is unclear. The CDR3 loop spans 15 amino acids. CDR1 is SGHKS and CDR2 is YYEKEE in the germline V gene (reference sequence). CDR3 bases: TGTGCCAGCGGCTTCTCGGGCGGGAGTCGGGATGGCTACACCTTC. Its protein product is CASGFSGGSRDGYTF.

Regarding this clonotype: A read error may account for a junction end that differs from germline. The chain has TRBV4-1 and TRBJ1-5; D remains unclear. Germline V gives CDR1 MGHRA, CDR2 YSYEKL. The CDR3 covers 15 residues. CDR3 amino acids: CASSQVGWSYQPQPF. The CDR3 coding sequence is TGCGCCAGCAGCCAAGTGGGGTGGAGCTATCAGCCCCAGCCTTTT.

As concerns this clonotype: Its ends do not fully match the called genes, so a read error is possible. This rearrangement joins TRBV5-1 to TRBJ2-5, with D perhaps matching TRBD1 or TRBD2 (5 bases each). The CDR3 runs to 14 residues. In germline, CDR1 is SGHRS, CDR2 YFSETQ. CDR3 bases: TGCGCCAGCAGCCGAGGGACGTACCAAGAGACCCAGCACTTC. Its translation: CASSRGTYQETQHF. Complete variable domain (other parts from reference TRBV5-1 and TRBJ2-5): KAGVTQTPRYLIKTRGQQVTLSCSPISGHRSVSWYQQTPGQGLQFLFEYFSETQRNKGNFPGRFSGRQFSNSRSEMNVSTLELGDSALYLCASSRGTYQETQHFGPGTRLLVL.

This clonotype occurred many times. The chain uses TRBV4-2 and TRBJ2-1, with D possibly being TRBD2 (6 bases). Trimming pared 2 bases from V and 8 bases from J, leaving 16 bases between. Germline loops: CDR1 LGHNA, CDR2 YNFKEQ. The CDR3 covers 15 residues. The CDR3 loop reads CASSQKGLGGYEQFF. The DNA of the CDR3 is TGTGCCAGCAGCCAAAAGGGGCTGGGGGGATATGAGCAGTTCTTC.

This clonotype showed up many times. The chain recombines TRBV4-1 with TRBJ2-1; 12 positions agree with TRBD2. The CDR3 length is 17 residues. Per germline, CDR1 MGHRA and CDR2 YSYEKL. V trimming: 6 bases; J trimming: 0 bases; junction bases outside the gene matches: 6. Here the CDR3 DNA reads TGCGCCAGCAGTCGGACTAGCGGGATAGTCTCCTACAATGAGCAGTTCTTC. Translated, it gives CASSRTSGIVSYNEQFF.

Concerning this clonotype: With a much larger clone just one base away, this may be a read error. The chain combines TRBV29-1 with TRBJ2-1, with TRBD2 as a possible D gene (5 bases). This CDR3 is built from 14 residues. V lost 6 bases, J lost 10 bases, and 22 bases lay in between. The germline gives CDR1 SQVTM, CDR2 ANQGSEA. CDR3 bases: TGCAGCGTGGGGATTGGCGCCCGGAGAGGGGAGCAGTTCTTC. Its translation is CSVGIGARRGEQFF.

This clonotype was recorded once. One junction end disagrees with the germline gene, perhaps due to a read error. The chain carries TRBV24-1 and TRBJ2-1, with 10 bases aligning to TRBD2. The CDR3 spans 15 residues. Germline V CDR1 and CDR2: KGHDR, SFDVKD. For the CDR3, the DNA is TGTGCTACCATTGATGGAGCGGGAGGGCTGGCTGAGCAGTTCTTC. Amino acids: CATIDGAGGLAEQFF.

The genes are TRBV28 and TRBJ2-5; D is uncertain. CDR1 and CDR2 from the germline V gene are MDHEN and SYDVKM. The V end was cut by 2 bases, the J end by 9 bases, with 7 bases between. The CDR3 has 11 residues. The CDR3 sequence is CASSLGQSQYF. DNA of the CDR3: TGTGCCAGCAGTTTAGGGCAGTCCCAGTACTTC. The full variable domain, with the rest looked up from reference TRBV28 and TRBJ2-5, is DVKVTQSSRYLVKRTGEKVFLECVQDMDHENMFWYRQDPGLGLRLIYFSYDVKMKEKGDIPEGYSVSREKKERFSLILESASTNQTSMYLCASSLGQSQYFGPGTRLLVL.

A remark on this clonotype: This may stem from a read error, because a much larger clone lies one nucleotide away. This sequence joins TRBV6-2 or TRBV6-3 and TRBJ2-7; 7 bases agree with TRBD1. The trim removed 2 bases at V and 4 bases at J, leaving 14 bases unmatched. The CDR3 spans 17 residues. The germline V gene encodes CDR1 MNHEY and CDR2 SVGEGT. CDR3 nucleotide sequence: TGTGCCAGCAGTTACCCGAACGCCAGGGGGAACGCGTACGAGCAGTACTTC. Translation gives CASSYPNARGNAYEQYF.

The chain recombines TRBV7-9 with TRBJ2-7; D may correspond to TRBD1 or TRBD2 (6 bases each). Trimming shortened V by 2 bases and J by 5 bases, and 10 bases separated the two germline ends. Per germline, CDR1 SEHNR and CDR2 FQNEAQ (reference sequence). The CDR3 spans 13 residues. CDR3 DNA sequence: TGTGCCAGCAGCTTAATCGGGGGCGACGAGCAGTACTTC. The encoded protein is CASSLIGGDEQYF.

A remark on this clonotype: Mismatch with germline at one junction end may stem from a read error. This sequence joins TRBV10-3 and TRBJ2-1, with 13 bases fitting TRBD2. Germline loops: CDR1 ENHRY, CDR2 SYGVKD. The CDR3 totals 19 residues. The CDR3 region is CAISETELAGGLGNNERFF. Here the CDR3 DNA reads TGTGCCATCAGTGAGACGGAACTAGCGGGAGGGCTGGGGAACAATGAGCGGTTCTTC.

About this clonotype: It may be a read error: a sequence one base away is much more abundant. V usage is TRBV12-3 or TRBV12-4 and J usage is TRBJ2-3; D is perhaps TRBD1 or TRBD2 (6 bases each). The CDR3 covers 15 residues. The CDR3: CANSLGNRAGNTQYF. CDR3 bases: TGTGCCAACAGTTTAGGGAACAGGGCGGGAAATACGCAGTATTTT.

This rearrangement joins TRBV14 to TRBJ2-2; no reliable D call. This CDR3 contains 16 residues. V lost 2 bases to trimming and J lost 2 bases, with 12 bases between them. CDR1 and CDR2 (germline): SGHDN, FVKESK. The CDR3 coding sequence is TGTGCCAGCAGCCAAAAACCCACAGCTAACACCGGGGAGCTGTTTTTT. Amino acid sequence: CASSQKPTANTGELFF. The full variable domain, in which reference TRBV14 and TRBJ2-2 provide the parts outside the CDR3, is EAGVTQFPSHSVIEKGQTVTLRCDPISGHDNLYWYRRVMGKEIKFLLHFVKESKQDESGMPNNRFLAERTGGTYSTLKVQPAELEDSGVYFCASSQKPTANTGELFFGEGSRLTVL.

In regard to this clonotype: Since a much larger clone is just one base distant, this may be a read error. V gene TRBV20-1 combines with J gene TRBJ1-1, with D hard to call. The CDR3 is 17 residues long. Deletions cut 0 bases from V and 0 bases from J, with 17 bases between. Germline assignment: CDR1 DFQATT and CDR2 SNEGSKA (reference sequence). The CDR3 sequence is CSARDSLTVTMNTEAFF. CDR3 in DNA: TGCAGTGCTAGAGATTCCTTAACTGTGACCATGAACACTGAAGCTTTCTTT.

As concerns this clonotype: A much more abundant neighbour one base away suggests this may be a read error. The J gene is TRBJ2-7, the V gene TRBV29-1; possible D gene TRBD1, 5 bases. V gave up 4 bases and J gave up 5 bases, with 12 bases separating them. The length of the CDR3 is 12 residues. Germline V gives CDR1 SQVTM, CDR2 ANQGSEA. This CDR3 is CSVGQFDHEQYF. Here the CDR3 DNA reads TGCAGCGTTGGACAGTTTGACCACGAGCAGTACTTC.

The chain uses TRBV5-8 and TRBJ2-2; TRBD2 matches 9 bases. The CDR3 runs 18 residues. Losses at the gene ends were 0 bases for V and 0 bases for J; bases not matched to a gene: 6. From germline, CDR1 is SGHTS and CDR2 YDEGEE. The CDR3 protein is CASSLGVSGSPNTGELFF. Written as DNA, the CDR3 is TGTGCCAGCAGCTTGGGGGTTAGCGGGAGCCCGAACACCGGGGAGCTGTTTTTT.

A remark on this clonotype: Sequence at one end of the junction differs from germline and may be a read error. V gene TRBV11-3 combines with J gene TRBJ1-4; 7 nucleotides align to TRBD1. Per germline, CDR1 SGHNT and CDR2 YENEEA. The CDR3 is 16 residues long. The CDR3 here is CASSLGDSRLNEKPFF. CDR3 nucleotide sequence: TGCGCCAGCAGCTTAGGGGACAGCCGATTAAATGAAAAACCGTTTTTT.

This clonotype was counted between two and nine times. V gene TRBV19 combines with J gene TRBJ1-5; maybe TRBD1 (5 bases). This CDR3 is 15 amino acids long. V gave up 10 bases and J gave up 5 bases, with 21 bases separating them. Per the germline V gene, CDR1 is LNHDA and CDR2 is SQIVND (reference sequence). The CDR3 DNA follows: TGTGCCACCGCTGCACGGGGGAGGCGTCATCAGCCCCAGCATTTT. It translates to CATAARGRRHQPQHF.